This TCR beta chain is from a study of intratumoral heterogeneity in liver cancer. Findings of the study overall: Tumor-infiltrating lymphocyte representation was acknowledged to be under-sampled.

Notes on this clone: The antigen is undetermined.

The repertoire was sequenced with immunoSEQ multiplex PCR; TCRdb's copy has only in-frame clones and lacks some. The repertoire holds some 21,000 clones, roughly 73% seen once, with approximately 18% in the top ten. Before surgical resection, these early-stage hepatocellular carcinoma patients received no treatment. The CDR3 length is 13 residues. Germline V lookup: CDR1 SNHLY, CDR2 FYNNEI. Trimming removed 8 bases at V and 7 bases at J, with 15 bases between. The TCR comes from a woman in her 70s with hepatocellular carcinoma. This chain joins TRBV2 and TRBJ2-1; possibly TRBD1 for D (6 bases). The material sequenced was tumor-adjacent normal tissue, taken before any cancer treatment. The CDR3 DNA reads TGTGCCAGCGCGGCAGGGGTTGGGAATGAGCAGTTCTTC. Its translation: CASAAGVGNEQFF.